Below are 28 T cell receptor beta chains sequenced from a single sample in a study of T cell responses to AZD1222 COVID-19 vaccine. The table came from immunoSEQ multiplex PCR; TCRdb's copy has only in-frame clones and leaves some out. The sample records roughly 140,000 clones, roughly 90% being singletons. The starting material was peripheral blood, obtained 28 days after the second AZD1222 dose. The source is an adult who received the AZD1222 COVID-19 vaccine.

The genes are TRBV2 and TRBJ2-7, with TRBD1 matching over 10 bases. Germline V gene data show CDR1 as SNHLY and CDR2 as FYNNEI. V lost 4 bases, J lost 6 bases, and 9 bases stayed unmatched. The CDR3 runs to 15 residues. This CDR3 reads CASSGQGAPTREQYF. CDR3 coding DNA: TGTGCCAGCAGTGGACAGGGGGCGCCAACCCGCGAGCAGTACTTC. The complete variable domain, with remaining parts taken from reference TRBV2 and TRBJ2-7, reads EPEVTQTPSHQVTQMGQEVILRCVPISNHLYFYWYRQILGQKVEFLVSFYNNEISEKSEIFDDQFSVERPDGSNFTLKIRSTKLEDSAMYFCASSGQGAPTREQYFGPGTRLTVT.

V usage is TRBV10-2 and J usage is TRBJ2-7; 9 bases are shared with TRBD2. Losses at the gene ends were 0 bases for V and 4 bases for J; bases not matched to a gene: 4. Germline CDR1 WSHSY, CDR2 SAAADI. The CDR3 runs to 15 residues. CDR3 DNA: TGCGCCAGCAGTGAGTCGGCGGGAGGGAAATACGAGCAGTACTTC. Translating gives CASSESAGGKYEQYF.

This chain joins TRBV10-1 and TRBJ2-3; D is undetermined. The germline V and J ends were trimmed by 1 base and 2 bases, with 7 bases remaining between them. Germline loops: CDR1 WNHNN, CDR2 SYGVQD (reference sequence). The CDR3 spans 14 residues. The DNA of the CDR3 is TGCGCCAGCAGTGAGTTCTATACCACAGATACGCAGTATTTT. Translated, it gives CASSEFYTTDTQYF.

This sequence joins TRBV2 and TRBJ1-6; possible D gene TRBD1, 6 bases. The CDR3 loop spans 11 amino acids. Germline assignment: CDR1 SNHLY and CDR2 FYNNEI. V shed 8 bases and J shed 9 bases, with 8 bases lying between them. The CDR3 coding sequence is TGTGCCAGCCAGGGGACTTCACCCCTCCACTTT. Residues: CASQGTSPLHF. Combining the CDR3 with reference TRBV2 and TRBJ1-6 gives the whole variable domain EPEVTQTPSHQVTQMGQEVILRCVPISNHLYFYWYRQILGQKVEFLVSFYNNEISEKSEIFDDQFSVERPDGSNFTLKIRSTKLEDSAMYFCASQGTSPLHFGNGTRLTVT.

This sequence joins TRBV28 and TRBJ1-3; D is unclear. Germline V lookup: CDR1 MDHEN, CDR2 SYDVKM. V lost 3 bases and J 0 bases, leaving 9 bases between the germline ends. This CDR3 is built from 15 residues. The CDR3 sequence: CASSFFRNSGNTIYF. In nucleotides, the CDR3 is TGTGCCAGCAGTTTCTTCCGTAACTCTGGAAACACCATATATTTT.

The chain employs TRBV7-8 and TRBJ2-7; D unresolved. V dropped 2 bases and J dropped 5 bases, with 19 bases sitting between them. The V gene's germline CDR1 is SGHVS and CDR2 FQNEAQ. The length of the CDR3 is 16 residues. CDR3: CASSLIKRFQPDEQYF. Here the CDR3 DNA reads TGTGCCAGCAGCTTAATAAAACGATTCCAGCCGGACGAGCAGTACTTC.

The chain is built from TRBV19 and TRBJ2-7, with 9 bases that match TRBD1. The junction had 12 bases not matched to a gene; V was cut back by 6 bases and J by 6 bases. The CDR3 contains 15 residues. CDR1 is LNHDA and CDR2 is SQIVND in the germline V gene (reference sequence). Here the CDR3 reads CASRRTGTGRAEQYF. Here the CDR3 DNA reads TGTGCCAGTAGAAGAACCGGGACAGGGCGCGCCGAGCAGTACTTC.

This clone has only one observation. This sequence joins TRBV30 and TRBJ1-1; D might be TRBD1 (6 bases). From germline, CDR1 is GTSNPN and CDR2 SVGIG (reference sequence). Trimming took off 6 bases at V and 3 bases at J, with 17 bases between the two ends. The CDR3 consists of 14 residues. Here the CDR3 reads CACHKGVMDTEAFF. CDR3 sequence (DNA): TGTGCCTGCCACAAGGGGGTCATGGACACTGAAGCTTTCTTT.

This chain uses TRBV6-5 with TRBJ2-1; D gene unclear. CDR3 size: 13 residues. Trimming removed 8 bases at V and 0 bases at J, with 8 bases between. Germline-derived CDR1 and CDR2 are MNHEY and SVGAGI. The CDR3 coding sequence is TGTGCCAGCGAATGGAGCTCCTACAATGAGCAGTTCTTC. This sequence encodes CASEWSSYNEQFF.

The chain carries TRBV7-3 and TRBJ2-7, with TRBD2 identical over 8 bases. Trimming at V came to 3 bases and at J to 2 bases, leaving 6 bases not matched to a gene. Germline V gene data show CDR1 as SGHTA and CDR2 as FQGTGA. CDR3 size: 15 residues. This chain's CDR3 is CASSFQPGGPYEQYF. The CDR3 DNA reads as TGTGCCAGCAGCTTCCAACCGGGAGGGCCCTACGAGCAGTACTTC.

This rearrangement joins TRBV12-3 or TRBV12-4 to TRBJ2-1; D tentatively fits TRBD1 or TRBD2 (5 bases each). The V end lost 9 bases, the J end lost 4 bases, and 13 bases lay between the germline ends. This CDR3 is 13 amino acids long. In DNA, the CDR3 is TGTGCCAGTCTCCGAGGGGAATACAATGAGCAGTTCTTC. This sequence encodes CASLRGEYNEQFF.

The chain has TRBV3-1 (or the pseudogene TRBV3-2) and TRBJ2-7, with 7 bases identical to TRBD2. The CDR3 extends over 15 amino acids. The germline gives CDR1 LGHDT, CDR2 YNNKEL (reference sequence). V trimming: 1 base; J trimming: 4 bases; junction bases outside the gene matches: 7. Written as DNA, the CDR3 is TGTGCCAGCAGCCAAGCCGCTAGCGGTGAGTACGAGCAGTACTTC. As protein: CASSQAASGEYEQYF.

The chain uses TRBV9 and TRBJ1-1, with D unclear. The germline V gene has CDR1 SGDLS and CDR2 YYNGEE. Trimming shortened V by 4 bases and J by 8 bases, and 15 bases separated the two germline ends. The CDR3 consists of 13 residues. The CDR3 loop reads CASSIQVSDEAFF. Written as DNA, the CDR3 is TGTGCCAGCAGCATTCAGGTATCCGACGAAGCTTTCTTT.

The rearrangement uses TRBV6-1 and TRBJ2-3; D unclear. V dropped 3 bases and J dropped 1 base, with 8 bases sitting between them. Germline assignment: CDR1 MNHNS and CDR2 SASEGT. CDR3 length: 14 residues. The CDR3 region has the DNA TGTGCCAGCAGTGACCGGGTGCGCACAGATACGCAGTATTTT. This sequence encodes CASSDRVRTDTQYF.

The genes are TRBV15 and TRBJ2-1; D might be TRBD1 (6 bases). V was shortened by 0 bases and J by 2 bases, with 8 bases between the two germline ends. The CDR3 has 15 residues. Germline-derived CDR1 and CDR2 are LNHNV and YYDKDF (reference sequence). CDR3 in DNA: TGTGCCACCAGCAGAGATCAGGGGACCTACAATGAGCAGTTCTTC. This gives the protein CATSRDQGTYNEQFF. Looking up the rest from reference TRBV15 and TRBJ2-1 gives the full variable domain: DAMVIQNPRYQVTQFGKPVTLSCSQTLNHNVMYWYQQKSSQAPKLLFHYYDKDFNNEADTPDNFQSRRPNTSFCFLDIRSPGLGDTAMYLCATSRDQGTYNEQFFGPGTRLTVL.

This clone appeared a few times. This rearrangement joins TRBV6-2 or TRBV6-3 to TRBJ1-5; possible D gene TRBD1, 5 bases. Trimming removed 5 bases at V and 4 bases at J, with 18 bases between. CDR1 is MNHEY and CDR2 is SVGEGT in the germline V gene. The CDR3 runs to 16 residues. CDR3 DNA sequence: TGTGCCAGCAGTAGGCCCCCCAGGGAATGGAATCAGCCCCAGCATTTT. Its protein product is CASSRPPREWNQPQHF.

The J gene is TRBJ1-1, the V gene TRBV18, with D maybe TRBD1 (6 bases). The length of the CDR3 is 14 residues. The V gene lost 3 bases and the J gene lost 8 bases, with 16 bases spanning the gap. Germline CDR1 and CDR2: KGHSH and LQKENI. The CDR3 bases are TGTGCCAGCTCACCGACCGATACCGGGACAGAAGCTTTCTTT. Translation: CASSPTDTGTEAFF.

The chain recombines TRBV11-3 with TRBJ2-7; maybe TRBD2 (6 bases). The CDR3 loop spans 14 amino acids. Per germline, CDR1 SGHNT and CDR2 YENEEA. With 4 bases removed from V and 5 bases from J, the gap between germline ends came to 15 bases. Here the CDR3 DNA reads TGTGCCAGCAGCTACCCAGGAGGGCGTCACGAGCAGTACTTC. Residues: CASSYPGGRHEQYF.

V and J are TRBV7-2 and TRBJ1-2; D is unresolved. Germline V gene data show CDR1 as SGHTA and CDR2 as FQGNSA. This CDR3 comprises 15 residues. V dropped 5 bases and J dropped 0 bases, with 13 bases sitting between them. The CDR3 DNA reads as TGTGCCAGCAGCCGCTACCTGGTAGCTAACTATGGCTACACCTTC. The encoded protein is CASSRYLVANYGYTF.

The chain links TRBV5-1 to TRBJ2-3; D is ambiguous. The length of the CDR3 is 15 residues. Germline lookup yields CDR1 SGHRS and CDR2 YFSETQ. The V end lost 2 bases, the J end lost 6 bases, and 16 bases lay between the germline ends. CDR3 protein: CASSLYPGSEDTQYF. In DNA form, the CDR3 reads TGCGCCAGCAGCTTATATCCCGGCAGTGAGGATACGCAGTATTTT. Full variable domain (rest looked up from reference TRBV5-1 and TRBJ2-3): KAGVTQTPRYLIKTRGQQVTLSCSPISGHRSVSWYQQTPGQGLQFLFEYFSETQRNKGNFPGRFSGRQFSNSRSEMNVSTLELGDSALYLCASSLYPGSEDTQYFGPGTRLTVL.

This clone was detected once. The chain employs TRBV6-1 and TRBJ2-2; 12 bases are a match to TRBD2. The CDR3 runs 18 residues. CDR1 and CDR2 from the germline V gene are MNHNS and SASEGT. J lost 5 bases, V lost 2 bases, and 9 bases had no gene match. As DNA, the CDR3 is TGTGCCAGCAGTGAACGTCCTAGCGGGAGGGCCTATACCGGGGAGCTGTTTTTT. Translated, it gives CASSERPSGRAYTGELFF.

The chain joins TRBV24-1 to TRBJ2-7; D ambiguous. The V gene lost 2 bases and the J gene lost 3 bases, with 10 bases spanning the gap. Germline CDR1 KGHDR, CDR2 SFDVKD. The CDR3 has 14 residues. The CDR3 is CATSDSGNSYEQYF. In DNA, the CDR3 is TGTGCCACCAGTGATTCTGGAAATAGCTACGAGCAGTACTTC.

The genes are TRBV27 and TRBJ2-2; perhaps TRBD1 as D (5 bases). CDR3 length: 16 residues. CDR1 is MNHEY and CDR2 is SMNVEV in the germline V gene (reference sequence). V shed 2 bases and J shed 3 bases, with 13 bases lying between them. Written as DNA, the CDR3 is TGTGCCAGCAGTTTACTAGACAGAGGCTACACCGGGGAGCTGTTTTTT. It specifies CASSLLDRGYTGELFF.

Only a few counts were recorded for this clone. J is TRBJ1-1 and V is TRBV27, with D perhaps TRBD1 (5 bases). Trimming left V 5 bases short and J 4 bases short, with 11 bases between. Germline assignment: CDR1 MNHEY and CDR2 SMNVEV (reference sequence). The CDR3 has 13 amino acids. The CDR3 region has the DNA TGTGCCAGCAGTGTTCAGGGAATCACTGAAGCTTTCTTT. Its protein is CASSVQGITEAFF.

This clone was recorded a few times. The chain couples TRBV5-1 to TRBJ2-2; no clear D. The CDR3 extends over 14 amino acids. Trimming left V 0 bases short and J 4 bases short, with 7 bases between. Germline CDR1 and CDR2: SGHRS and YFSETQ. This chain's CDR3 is CASSLVQITGELFF. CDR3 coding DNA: TGCGCCAGCAGCTTGGTTCAAATCACCGGGGAGCTGTTTTTT. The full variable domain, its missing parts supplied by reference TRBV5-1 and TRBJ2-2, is KAGVTQTPRYLIKTRGQQVTLSCSPISGHRSVSWYQQTPGQGLQFLFEYFSETQRNKGNFPGRFSGRQFSNSRSEMNVSTLELGDSALYLCASSLVQITGELFFGEGSRLTVL.

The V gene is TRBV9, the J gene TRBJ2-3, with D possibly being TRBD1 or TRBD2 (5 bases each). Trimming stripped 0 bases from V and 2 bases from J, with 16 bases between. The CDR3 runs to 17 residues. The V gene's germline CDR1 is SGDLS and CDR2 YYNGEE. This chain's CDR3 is CASSVAGGNGYTDTQYF. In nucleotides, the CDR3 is TGTGCCAGCAGCGTAGCTGGGGGTAACGGGTACACAGATACGCAGTATTTT.

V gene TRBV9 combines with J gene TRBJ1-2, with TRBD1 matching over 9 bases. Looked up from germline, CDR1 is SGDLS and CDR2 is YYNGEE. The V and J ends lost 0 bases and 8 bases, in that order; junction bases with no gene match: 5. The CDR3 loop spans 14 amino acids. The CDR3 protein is CASSVVGTGPGYTF. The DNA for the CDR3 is TGTGCCAGCAGCGTAGTAGGGACAGGGCCCGGCTACACCTTC.

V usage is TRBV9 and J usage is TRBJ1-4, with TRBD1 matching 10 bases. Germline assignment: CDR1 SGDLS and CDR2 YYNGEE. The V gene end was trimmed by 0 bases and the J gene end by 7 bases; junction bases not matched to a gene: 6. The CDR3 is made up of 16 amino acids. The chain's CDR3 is CASSVGRDRGFEKLFF. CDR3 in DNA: TGTGCCAGCAGCGTAGGCCGGGACAGGGGTTTTGAAAAACTGTTTTTT.